Following are 21 T cell receptor beta chains from one sample sequenced in a study of shared clonotypes between healthy human individuals (dated by TCRdb to the early 2020s). Library prep was done by the immunoSEQ multiplex PCR assay. TCRdb re-hosts the immuneACCESS table, in-frame sequences only. Its copies lack some clones; in the studies checked, an unresolved V gene accounts for under half of them, and the cause for the rest is not known. The sample includes fewer than 2.5 million clones, with approximately 94% observed a single time. About 0.39% of the sample is held by the ten biggest clonotypes. The sample was naive CD4+ T cells from PBMCs. The cell subset or site label for this specimen denotes: CD45RA+ positively selected. These receptors all come from a man aged 18 to 35 in good health. Some clones in this sample may be carry-over from other donors' samples.

V gene TRBV7-6 combines with J gene TRBJ1-4; D uncertain. The CDR3 has 16 residues. In germline, CDR1 is SGHVS, CDR2 FNYEAQ. Between the trimmed V and J ends, which lost 8 bases and 7 bases, there was a span of 23 bases. The CDR3 region has the DNA TGTGCCAGCGGAAGCCCCGGGTGGGAGGGTACTGAAAAACTGTTTTTT. This encodes CASGSPGWEGTEKLFF.

The chain couples TRBV6-6 to TRBJ1-1; D remains unclear. Trimming cost V 0 bases and J 7 bases, with 6 bases left between them. From germline, CDR1 is MNHNY and CDR2 SVGAGI (reference sequence). The CDR3 totals 12 residues. In nucleotides, the CDR3 is TGTGCCAGCAGTTACTCGGCCGGTGAAGCTTTCTTT. Amino acid sequence: CASSYSAGEAFF.

The V call is TRBV7-7, the J call TRBJ2-7; 7 bases match TRBD1. Germline V gives CDR1 SSHAT, CDR2 FNYEAQ (reference sequence). V gave up 5 bases and J gave up 6 bases; unmatched junction bases: 7. The CDR3 has 13 amino acids. The CDR3 sequence: CASSNDRVGEQYF. Here the CDR3 DNA reads TGTGCCAGCAGCAACGACAGGGTGGGCGAGCAGTACTTC.

The V call is TRBV7-3, the J call TRBJ2-3; D perhaps matches TRBD1 (5 bases). CDR1 is SGHTA, CDR2 FQGTGA, per germline. Trimming pared 4 bases from V and 4 bases from J, leaving 15 bases between. The CDR3 sequence is 15 residues long. CDR3 sequence (DNA): TGTGCCAGCAGCTCACCTACAAGGACATCAGATACGCAGTATTTT. Translating it yields CASSSPTRTSDTQYF.

V and J are TRBV9 and TRBJ2-1; 12 nucleotides align to TRBD2. V lost 3 bases, J lost 7 bases, and 5 bases stayed unmatched. Germline V gene lookup returns CDR1 SGDLS and CDR2 YYNGEE. The CDR3 covers 15 residues. In DNA, the CDR3 is TGTGCCAGCAGCGGGACTAGCGGGACATGGAATGAGCAGTTCTTC. This encodes CASSGTSGTWNEQFF. The full variable domain, completed using reference TRBV9 and TRBJ2-1, is DSGVTQTPKHLITATGQRVTLRCSPRSGDLSVYWYQQSLDQGLQFLIQYYNGEERAKGNILERFSAQQFPDLHSELNLSSLELGDSALYFCASSGTSGTWNEQFFGPGTRLTVL.

J is TRBJ2-7 and V is TRBV7-2; 7 bases align to TRBD1. The CDR3 runs to 15 residues. Germline assignment: CDR1 SGHTA and CDR2 FQGNSA. Trimming took 5 bases from V and 0 from J; bases not matched to a gene: 7. The CDR3, as DNA: TGTGCCAGCAGCCCCTGGGGGACAGACTCCTACGAGCAGTACTTC. Amino acid sequence: CASSPWGTDSYEQYF.

The rearrangement links TRBV10-3 to TRBJ2-1; 9 bases are a match to TRBD2. V lost 6 bases, J lost 5 bases, and 8 bases stayed unmatched. The V gene's germline CDR1 is ENHRY and CDR2 SYGVKD. This CDR3 spans 15 amino acids. CDR3 protein: CAIRVAASGDNEQFF. The CDR3 DNA reads TGTGCCATCAGAGTCGCTGCTAGCGGGGACAATGAGCAGTTCTTC.

This chain links TRBV5-1 with TRBJ2-1, with 12 bases that match TRBD2. This CDR3 has 18 residues. CDR1 SGHRS and CDR2 YFSETQ come from the germline V gene. V dropped 1 base and J dropped 3; count of bases not matched to a gene: 8. The CDR3 DNA reads TGCGCCAGCAGCTTGTTCGCTAGCGGGAGGGCCGTCTACAATGAGCAGTTCTTC. Translating it yields CASSLFASGRAVYNEQFF.

V is TRBV5-1 and J is TRBJ2-1; 11 positions agree with TRBD2. Germline CDR1 is SGHRS and CDR2 is YFSETQ. The V gene end was trimmed by 6 bases and the J gene end by 4 bases; junction bases not matched to a gene: 6. The CDR3 is 15 residues long. This chain's CDR3 is CASIPTSGIYNEQFF. CDR3 bases: TGCGCCAGCATCCCGACTAGCGGGATATACAATGAGCAGTTCTTC. Full variable domain (outside the CDR3, taken from reference TRBV5-1 and TRBJ2-1): KAGVTQTPRYLIKTRGQQVTLSCSPISGHRSVSWYQQTPGQGLQFLFEYFSETQRNKGNFPGRFSGRQFSNSRSEMNVSTLELGDSALYLCASIPTSGIYNEQFFGPGTRLTVL.

This sequence joins TRBV5-4 and TRBJ2-3; TRBD2 aligns across 7 bases. Per germline, CDR1 SGHNT and CDR2 YYREEE (reference sequence). The CDR3 is made up of 15 amino acids. Germline trimming cut 0 bases from V and 4 bases from J; bases unmatched to any gene: 5. CDR3 loop: CASSLAAAGADTQYF. DNA for the CDR3: TGTGCCAGCAGCTTGGCCGCTGCGGGAGCAGATACGCAGTATTTT.

This rearrangement joins TRBV29-1 to TRBJ2-5; 9 nucleotides match TRBD2. The J call could be wrong; TRBJ2-7 is a better fit for the DNA end. This CDR3 is 14 amino acids long. Per germline, CDR1 SQVTM and CDR2 ANQGSEA. The CDR3 region is CSVKLAGASYEQYF. CDR3 bases: TGCAGCGTTAAACTAGCGGGCGCGTCCTACGAGCAGTACTTC.

The chain recombines TRBV29-1 with TRBJ2-7, with 7 bases aligning to TRBD1. The CDR3 has 15 amino acids. The germline CDR1 and CDR2 sequences are SQVTM and ANQGSEA. V was clipped by 0 bases and J by 2 bases; unmatched bases: 7. The CDR3 DNA is TGCAGCGTTGAAGATCGCTGGACAGGAACCTACGAGCAGTACTTC. The encoded protein is CSVEDRWTGTYEQYF.

V and J are TRBV7-2 and TRBJ1-1; D may be TRBD1 (5 bases). The CDR3 is 14 residues long. Trimming took off 4 bases at V and 4 bases at J, with 13 bases between the two ends. CDR1 and CDR2 from the germline V gene are SGHTA and FQGNSA. The DNA of the CDR3 is TGTGCCAGCAGCTCTATCCGGGGGAGCACTGAAGCTTTCTTT. Amino acid sequence: CASSSIRGSTEAFF.

Turning to this clone: Other DNA sequences in the sample encode the same CDR3. The J gene is TRBJ2-5, the V gene TRBV5-1, with 7 bases lining up with TRBD2. The CDR3 is 14 amino acids. With 0 bases clipped from V and 3 bases from J, the junction kept 2 bases outside the gene matches. In germline, CDR1 is SGHRS, CDR2 YFSETQ. The CDR3 sequence is CASSLASGEETQYF. CDR3 coding DNA: TGCGCCAGCAGCTTGGCGAGCGGGGAAGAGACCCAGTACTTC.

V and J are TRBV19 and TRBJ1-5, with D possibly TRBD1 on 5 matching bases. Germline loops: CDR1 LNHDA, CDR2 SQIVND (reference sequence). V lost 4 bases to trimming and J lost 10 bases, with 23 bases between them. There are 16 residues in the CDR3. CDR3 region: CASSTRDLPPLGPQHF. The CDR3 nucleotides are TGTGCCAGTAGTACCCGGGACTTACCTCCCCTGGGCCCCCAGCATTTT.

V usage is TRBV4-1 and J usage is TRBJ2-7; no firm D call. Trimming shortened V by 1 base and J by 2 bases, and 15 bases separated the two germline ends. Germline V gene data show CDR1 as MGHRA and CDR2 as YSYEKL. The CDR3 consists of 16 residues. CDR3 amino acids: CASSQAAVQLPYEQYF. CDR3 in DNA: TGCGCCAGCAGCCAAGCCGCGGTACAGCTCCCCTACGAGCAGTACTTC.

The J gene is TRBJ2-5, the V gene TRBV12-5; D gene unclear. V lost 3 bases to trimming and J lost 7 bases, with 6 bases between them. Germline assignment: CDR1 LGHNT and CDR2 FRNRAP. CDR3 size: 11 residues. For the CDR3, the DNA is TGTGCTAGTGGTTTAACCGGGACCCAGTACTTC. Translated: CASGLTGTQYF.

This clone came up once. The chain is built from TRBV6-6 and TRBJ1-5; tentative D call: TRBD1 (6 bases). Per germline, CDR1 MNHNY and CDR2 SVGAGI (reference sequence). The CDR3 spans 13 residues. V lost 5 bases and J 9 bases, leaving 14 bases between the germline ends. CDR3 residues: CASSTTPTGPQHF. For the CDR3, the DNA is TGTGCCAGCAGTACAACGCCGACAGGGCCCCAGCATTTT.

The chain is built from TRBV6-1 and TRBJ2-7; 7 bases align to TRBD2. The CDR3 consists of 14 residues. Germline-derived CDR1 and CDR2 are MNHNS and SASEGT. The ends lost 8 bases at V and 7 bases at J; junction bases unmatched: 14. The CDR3 DNA follows: TGTGCCAGCGGCGGAGCGGGGCTCTCGTGGGAGCAGTACTTC. Encoded protein: CASGGAGLSWEQYF.

DNA of the CDR3: TGTGCCAGCAGTTCCAGGGTAGGAGCCTCCTACAATGAGCAGTTCTTC. Protein product: CASSSRVGASYNEQFF. The chain uses TRBV6-6 and TRBJ2-1; D possibly corresponds to TRBD1 (5 bases). Germline V CDR1 and CDR2: MNHNY, SVGAGI (reference sequence). The V end was cut by 4 bases, the J end by 0 bases, with 13 bases between. The CDR3 totals 16 residues.

The V and J genes are TRBV7-9 and TRBJ1-4; 9 nucleotides line up with TRBD1. Germline V gene sequence: CDR1 SEHNR, CDR2 FQNEAQ (reference sequence). This CDR3 has 17 amino acids. J lost 4 bases, V lost 4 bases, and 10 bases had no gene match. The CDR3 loop is CASSSGTGSLGNEKLFF. Here the CDR3 DNA reads TGTGCCAGCAGCTCGGGGACAGGGTCTCTAGGTAATGAAAAACTGTTTTTT.